A single sample gave rise to the 10 T cell receptor beta chains below, sequenced in a study of cytomegalovirus exposure and HLA in healthy donors. Amplification used 60 Vbeta primers and 13 Jbeta primers. Assay used: immunoSEQ multiplex PCR; TCRdb lists only in-frame clones, some missing. In the table there are about 150,000 clones, about 88% of which are singletons. Sequenced sample: PBMCs. The origin of the receptors is a woman aged 18-30 years in good health and CMV-seronegative.

The chain is built from TRBV18 and TRBJ2-3; 8 bases line up with TRBD2. V trimming: 6 bases; J trimming: 2 bases; junction bases outside the gene matches: 7. Germline V lookup: CDR1 KGHSH, CDR2 LQKENI. This CDR3 spans 15 amino acids. CDR3 bases: TGTGCCAGCTCCCCCGGAGCGGGAGACACAGATACGCAGTATTTT. This codes for CASSPGAGDTDTQYF. The variable domain in full, with the rest retrieved from reference TRBV18 and TRBJ2-3, is NAGVMQNPRHLVRRRGQEARLRCSPMKGHSHVYWYRQLPEEGLKFMVYLQKENIIDESGMPKERFSAEFPKEGPSILRIQQVVRGDSAAYFCASSPGAGDTDTQYFGPGTRLTVL.

The chain couples TRBV18 to TRBJ1-1, with TRBD1 matching 8 bases. Unmatched junction bases numbered 6, after V lost 1 base and J lost 5 bases. This CDR3 has 15 residues. The V gene's germline CDR1 is KGHSH and CDR2 LQKENI. For the CDR3, the DNA is TGTGCCAGCTCACCACGGATGGGACAGGTGACTGAAGCTTTCTTT. Protein: CASSPRMGQVTEAFF.

The CDR3 DNA is TGTGCCACTTCGGGTGCTTTCTTT. Its protein is CATSGAFF. The chain links TRBV19 to TRBJ1-1; D not resolved. This CDR3 has 8 residues. Trimming left V 10 bases short and J 11 bases short, with 8 bases between. CDR1 and CDR2 (germline): LNHDA, SQIVND (reference sequence).

Only a few counts were recorded for this clone. This chain links TRBV7-6 with TRBJ1-1, with D uncertain. Germline assignment: CDR1 SGHVS and CDR2 FNYEAQ. Trimming shortened V by 1 base and J by 7 bases, and 10 bases separated the two germline ends. This CDR3 comprises 13 residues. CDR3 in DNA: TGTGCCAGCAGCTTAGACAGCCTAAATGAAGCTTTCTTT. As protein: CASSLDSLNEAFF. Combining the CDR3 with reference TRBV7-6 and TRBJ1-1 gives the whole variable domain GAGVSQSPRYKVTKRGQDVALRCDPISGHVSLYWYRQALGQGPEFLTYFNYEAQQDKSGLPNDRFSAERPEGSISTLTIQRTEQRDSAMYRCASSLDSLNEAFFGQGTRLTVV.

This clone was detected only a few times. The V gene is TRBV29-1, the J gene TRBJ2-5; 8 nucleotides agree with TRBD1. V lost 6 bases to trimming and J lost 5 bases; unmatched junction nucleotides: 17. The germline CDR1 and CDR2 sequences are SQVTM and ANQGSEA. The CDR3 extends over 16 amino acids. The CDR3 sequence is CSVELPGGSNTETQYF. CDR3 nucleotides: TGCAGCGTCGAACTACCAGGGGGCTCGAACACCGAGACCCAGTACTTC. The variable domain in full, completed from reference TRBV29-1 and TRBJ2-5, reads SAVISQKPSRDICQRGTSLTIQCQVDSQVTMMFWYRQQPGQSLTLIATANQGSEATYESGFVIDKFPISRPNLTFSTLTVSNMSPEDSSIYLCSVELPGGSNTETQYFGPGTRLLVL.

V gene TRBV2 combines with J gene TRBJ2-7, with a possible D match to TRBD2 (5 bases). The germline V gene encodes CDR1 SNHLY and CDR2 FYNNEI. V lost 8 bases and J lost 6, with 11 bases in between. CDR3 length equals 11 residues. The CDR3 sequence is CASSFAGEQYF. In DNA form, the CDR3 reads TGTGCCAGCTCTTTTGCGGGCGAGCAGTACTTC.

J is TRBJ2-7 and V is TRBV6-1; D gene uncertain. Trimming removed 1 base at V and 3 bases at J, with 13 bases between. The germline gives CDR1 MNHNS, CDR2 SASEGT. This CDR3 has 15 residues. Written as DNA, the CDR3 is TGTGCCAGCAGTGAAGGGGCAGCTATAATCTACGAGCAGTACTTC. This sequence encodes CASSEGAAIIYEQYF.

The chain combines TRBV6-4 with TRBJ2-3, with 12 bases lining up with TRBD2. CDR3 length equals 16 residues. The ends lost 3 bases at V and 4 bases at J; junction bases unmatched: 5. CDR1 and CDR2 (germline): MRHNA, SNTAGT. This chain's CDR3 is CASSESSGGGSDTQYF. The DNA of the CDR3 is TGTGCCAGCAGTGAATCTAGCGGGGGGGGGTCAGATACGCAGTATTTT.

The chain carries TRBV19 and TRBJ2-7, with a tentative D call TRBD2 (7 bases). CDR1 is LNHDA and CDR2 is SQIVND in the germline V gene (reference sequence). The CDR3 is 16 residues long. Between the trimmed V and J ends, which lost 4 bases and 1 base, there was a span of 17 bases. The CDR3 protein is CASSREGQSLSYEQYF. The CDR3 nucleotides read TGTGCCAGTAGTAGGGAGGGACAATCCCTATCCTACGAGCAGTACTTC.

This clone has a handful of counts. V usage is TRBV7-6 and J usage is TRBJ2-7; TRBD1 aligns across 9 bases. The CDR3 covers 17 residues. Germline V gene sequence: CDR1 SGHVS, CDR2 FNYEAQ. The trim removed 4 bases at V and 4 bases at J, leaving 14 bases unmatched. DNA of the CDR3: TGTGCCAGCAGCTGGGACAGGGATTCCCCAGGGTTGTACGAGCAGTACTTC. Its translation is CASSWDRDSPGLYEQYF. The whole variable domain, filled in from reference TRBV7-6 and TRBJ2-7, reads GAGVSQSPRYKVTKRGQDVALRCDPISGHVSLYWYRQALGQGPEFLTYFNYEAQQDKSGLPNDRFSAERPEGSISTLTIQRTEQRDSAMYRCASSWDRDSPGLYEQYFGPGTRLTVT.